The clone carrying this T cell receptor (beta chain) has a single count. The antigen is unknown. Sequencing was performed with immunoSEQ multiplex PCR; in TCRdb, only in-frame clones are kept and a portion is missing. The table lists approximately 150,000 clones, 85% to 90% of them singletons. The sample is drawn from a study of cytomegalovirus exposure and HLA in healthy donors. Study conclusions and caveats: It was confirmed in vitro that a few of the CMV-associated chains were specific for CMV antigens. The study listed approximately 160 cytomegalovirus-associated TCR beta chains. The classifier, whose performance was assessed in both the original and validation cohorts, reportedly diagnosed cytomegalovirus status with high specificity and sensitivity.

Germline V lookup: CDR1 WSHSY, CDR2 SAAADI. This CDR3 comprises 14 residues. This TCR was sampled from a man aged 18 to 35 in good health and CMV-seropositive. What was sequenced was PBMCs. J is TRBJ2-1 and V is TRBV10-2; tentative D call: TRBD2 (6 bases). CDR3 sequence reads: CATAKGGEYNEQFF. CDR3 nucleotide sequence: TGCGCGACCGCGAAGGGCGGGGAGTACAATGAGCAGTTCTTC.